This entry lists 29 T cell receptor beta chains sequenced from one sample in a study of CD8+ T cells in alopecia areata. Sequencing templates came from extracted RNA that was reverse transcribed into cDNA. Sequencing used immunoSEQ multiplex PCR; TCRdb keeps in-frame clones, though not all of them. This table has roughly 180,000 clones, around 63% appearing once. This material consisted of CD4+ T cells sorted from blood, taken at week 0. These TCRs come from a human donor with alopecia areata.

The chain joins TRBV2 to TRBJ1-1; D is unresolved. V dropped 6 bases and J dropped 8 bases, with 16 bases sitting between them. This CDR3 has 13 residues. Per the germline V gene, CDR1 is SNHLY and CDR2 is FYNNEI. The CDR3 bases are TGTGCCAGCAGAGTAAGTCCGGTTACGGAAGCTTTCTTT. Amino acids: CASRVSPVTEAFF.

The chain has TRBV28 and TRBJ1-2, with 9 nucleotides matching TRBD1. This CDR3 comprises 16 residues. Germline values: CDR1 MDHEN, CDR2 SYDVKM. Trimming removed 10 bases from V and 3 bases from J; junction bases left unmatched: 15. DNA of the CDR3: TGTGCCACCCAACCCGGGACAGGGAGGTTCGACTATGGCTACACCTTC. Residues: CATQPGTGRFDYGYTF.

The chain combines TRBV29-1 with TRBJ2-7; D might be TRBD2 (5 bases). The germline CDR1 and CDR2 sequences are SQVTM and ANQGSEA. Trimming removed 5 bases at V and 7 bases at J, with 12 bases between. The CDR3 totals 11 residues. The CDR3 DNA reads TGCAGCGTTTACGGGGTGGGTGAGCAGTACTTC. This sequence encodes CSVYGVGEQYF.

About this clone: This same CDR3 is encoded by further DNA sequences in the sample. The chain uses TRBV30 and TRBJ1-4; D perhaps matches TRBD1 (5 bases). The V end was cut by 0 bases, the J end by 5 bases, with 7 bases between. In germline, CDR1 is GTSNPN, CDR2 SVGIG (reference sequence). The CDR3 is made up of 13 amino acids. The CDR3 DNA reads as TGTGCCTGGAGTGTCAGGGCCAATGAAAAACTGTTTTTT. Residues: CAWSVRANEKLFF.

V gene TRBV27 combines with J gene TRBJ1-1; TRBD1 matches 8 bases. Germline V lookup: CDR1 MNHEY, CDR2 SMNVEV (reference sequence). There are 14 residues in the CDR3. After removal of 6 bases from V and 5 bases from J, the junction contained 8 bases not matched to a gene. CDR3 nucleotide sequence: TGTGCCAGCAGAGCTGCCAGGGGGCGAACTGAAGCTTTCTTT. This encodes CASRAARGRTEAFF.

CDR3 residues: CSVSRGFNTEAFF. Here the CDR3 DNA reads TGCAGCGTCTCCAGGGGATTTAACACTGAAGCTTTCTTT. The chain carries TRBV29-1 and TRBJ1-1, with a weak D call TRBD1 (6 bases). CDR1 and CDR2 from the germline V gene are SQVTM and ANQGSEA. This CDR3 has 13 amino acids. Deletions cut 6 bases from V and 2 bases from J, with 13 bases between.

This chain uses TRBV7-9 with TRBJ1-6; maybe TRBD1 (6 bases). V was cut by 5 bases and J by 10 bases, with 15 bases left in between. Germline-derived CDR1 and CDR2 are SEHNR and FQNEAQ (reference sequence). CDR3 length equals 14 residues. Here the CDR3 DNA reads TGTGCCAGCAGCCCCGGCAGGGGTGACTCACCCCTCCACTTT. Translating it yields CASSPGRGDSPLHF.

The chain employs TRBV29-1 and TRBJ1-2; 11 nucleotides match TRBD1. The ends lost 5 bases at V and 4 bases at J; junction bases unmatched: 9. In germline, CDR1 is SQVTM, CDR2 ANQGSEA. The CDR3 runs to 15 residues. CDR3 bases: TGCAGCGTTCCCCGGACAGGGGGCTTGATCTATGGCTACACCTTC. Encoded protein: CSVPRTGGLIYGYTF. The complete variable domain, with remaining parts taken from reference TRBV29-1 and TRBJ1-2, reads SAVISQKPSRDICQRGTSLTIQCQVDSQVTMMFWYRQQPGQSLTLIATANQGSEATYESGFVIDKFPISRPNLTFSTLTVSNMSPEDSSIYLCSVPRTGGLIYGYTFGSGTRLTVV.

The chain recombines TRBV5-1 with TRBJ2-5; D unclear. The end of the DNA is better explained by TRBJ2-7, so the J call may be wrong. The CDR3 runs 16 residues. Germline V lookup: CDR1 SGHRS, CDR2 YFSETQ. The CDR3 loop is CASSLGISADSYEQYF. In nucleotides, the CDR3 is TGCGCCAGCAGCTTGGGTATTTCCGCAGACTCCTACGAGCAGTACTTC.

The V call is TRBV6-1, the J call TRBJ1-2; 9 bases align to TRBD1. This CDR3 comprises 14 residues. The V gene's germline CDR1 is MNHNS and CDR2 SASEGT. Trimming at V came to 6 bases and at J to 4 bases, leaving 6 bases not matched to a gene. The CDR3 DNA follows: TGTGCCAGCAGAGCGGACAGGGGTCCCTATGGCTACACCTTC. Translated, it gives CASRADRGPYGYTF.

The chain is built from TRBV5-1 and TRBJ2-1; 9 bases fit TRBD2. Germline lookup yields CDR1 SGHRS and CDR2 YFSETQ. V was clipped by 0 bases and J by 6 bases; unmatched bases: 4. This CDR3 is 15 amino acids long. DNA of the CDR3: TGCGCCAGCAGCTTGGGTGGCGGGGGGGCCAATGAGCAGTTCTTC. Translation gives CASSLGGGGANEQFF.

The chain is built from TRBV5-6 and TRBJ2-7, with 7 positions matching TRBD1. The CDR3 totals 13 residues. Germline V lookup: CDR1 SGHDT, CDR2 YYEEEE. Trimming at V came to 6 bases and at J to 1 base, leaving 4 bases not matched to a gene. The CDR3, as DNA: TGTGCCAGCAACGCAGGGGGATCCTACGAGCAGTACTTC. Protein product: CASNAGGSYEQYF. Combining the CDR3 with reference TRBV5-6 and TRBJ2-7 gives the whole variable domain DAGVTQSPTHLIKTRGQQVTLRCSPKSGHDTVSWYQQALGQGPQFIFQYYEEEERQRGNFPDRFSGHQFPNYSSELNVNALLLGDSALYLCASNAGGSYEQYFGPGTRLTVT.

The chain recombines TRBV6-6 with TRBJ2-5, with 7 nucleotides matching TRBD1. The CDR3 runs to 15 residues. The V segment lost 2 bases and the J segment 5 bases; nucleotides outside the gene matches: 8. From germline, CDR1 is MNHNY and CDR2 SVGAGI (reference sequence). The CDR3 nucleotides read TGTGCCAGCAGTTACGGACAGGCCCTGATGGAGACCCAGTACTTC. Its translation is CASSYGQALMETQYF.

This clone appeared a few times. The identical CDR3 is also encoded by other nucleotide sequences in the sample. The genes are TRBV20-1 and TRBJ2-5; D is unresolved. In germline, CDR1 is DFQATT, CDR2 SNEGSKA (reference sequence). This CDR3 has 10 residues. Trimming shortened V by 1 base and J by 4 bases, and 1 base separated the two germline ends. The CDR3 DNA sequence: TGCAGTGCTAGAGCAGAGACCCAGTACTTC. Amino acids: CSARAETQYF.

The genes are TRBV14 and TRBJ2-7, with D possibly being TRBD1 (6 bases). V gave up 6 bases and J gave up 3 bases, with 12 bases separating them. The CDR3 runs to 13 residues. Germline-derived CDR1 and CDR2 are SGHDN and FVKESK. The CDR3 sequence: CASRGTSSYEQYF. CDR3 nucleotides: TGTGCCAGCAGAGGGACAAGTAGCTACGAGCAGTACTTC.

This chain's CDR3 is CASSLGGTEETQYF. The CDR3 bases are TGTGCCAGCAGCTTAGGGGGTACAGAAGAGACCCAGTACTTC. This chain uses TRBV7-8 with TRBJ2-5, with D hard to call. The V end lost 1 base, the J end lost 3 bases, and 9 bases lay between the germline ends. Germline-derived CDR1 and CDR2 are SGHVS and FQNEAQ. The CDR3 is made up of 14 amino acids.

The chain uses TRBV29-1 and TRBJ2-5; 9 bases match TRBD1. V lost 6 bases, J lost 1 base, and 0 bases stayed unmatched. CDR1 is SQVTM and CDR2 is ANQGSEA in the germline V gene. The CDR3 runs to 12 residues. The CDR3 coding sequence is TGCAGCGTACAGGGGGCCCAAGAGACCCAGTACTTC. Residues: CSVQGAQETQYF.

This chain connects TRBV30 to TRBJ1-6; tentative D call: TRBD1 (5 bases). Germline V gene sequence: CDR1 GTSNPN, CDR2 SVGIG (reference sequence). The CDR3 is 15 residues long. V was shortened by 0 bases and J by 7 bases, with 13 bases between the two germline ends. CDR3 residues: CAWSVFPGDNSPLHF. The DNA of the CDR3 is TGTGCCTGGAGTGTTTTCCCGGGGGACAATTCACCCCTCCACTTT.

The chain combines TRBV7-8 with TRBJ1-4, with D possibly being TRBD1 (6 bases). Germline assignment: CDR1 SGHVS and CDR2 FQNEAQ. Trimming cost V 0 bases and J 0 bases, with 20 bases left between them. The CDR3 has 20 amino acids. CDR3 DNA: TGTGCCAGCAGCTTAGCGGGTTCCTGGGGGCGGAAAACAACTAATGAAAAACTGTTTTTT. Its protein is CASSLAGSWGRKTTNEKLFF.

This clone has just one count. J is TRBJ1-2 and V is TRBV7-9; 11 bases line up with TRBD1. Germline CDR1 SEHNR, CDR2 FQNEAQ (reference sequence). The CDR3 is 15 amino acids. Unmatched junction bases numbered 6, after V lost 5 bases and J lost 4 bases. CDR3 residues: CASSPTDRGLYGYTF. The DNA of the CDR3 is TGTGCCAGCAGCCCCACGGACAGGGGGCTCTATGGCTACACCTTC.

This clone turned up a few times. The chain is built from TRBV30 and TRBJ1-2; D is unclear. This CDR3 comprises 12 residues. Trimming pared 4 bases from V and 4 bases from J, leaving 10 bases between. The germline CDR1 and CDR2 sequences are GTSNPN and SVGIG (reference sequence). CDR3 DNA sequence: TGTGCCTGGATCCAAGGAAGCTATGGCTACACCTTC. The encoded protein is CAWIQGSYGYTF. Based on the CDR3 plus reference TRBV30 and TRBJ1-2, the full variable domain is SQTIHQWPATLVQPVGSPLSLECTVEGTSNPNLYWYRQAAGRGLQLLFYSVGIGQISSEVPQNLSASRPQDRQFILSSKKLLLSDSGFYLCAWIQGSYGYTFGSGTRLTVV.

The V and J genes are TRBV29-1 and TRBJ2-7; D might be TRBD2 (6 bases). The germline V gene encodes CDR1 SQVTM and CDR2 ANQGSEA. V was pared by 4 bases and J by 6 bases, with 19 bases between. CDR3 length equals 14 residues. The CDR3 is CSVGGPTRSSEQYF. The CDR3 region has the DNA TGCAGCGTTGGGGGTCCGACTAGATCGAGCGAGCAGTACTTC.

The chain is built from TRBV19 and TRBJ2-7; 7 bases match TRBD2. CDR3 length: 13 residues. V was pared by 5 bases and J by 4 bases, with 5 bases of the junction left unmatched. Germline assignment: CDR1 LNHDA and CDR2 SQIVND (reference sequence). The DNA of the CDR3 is TGTGCCAGTAGTTCGGAGGGACTATACGAGCAGTACTTC. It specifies CASSSEGLYEQYF.

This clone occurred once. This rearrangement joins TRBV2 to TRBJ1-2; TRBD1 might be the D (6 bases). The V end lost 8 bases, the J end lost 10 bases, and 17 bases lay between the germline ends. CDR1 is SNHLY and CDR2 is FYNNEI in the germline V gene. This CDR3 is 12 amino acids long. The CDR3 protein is CASRGPGHNYTF. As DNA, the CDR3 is TGTGCCAGCCGGGGGCCAGGTCACAACTACACCTTC.

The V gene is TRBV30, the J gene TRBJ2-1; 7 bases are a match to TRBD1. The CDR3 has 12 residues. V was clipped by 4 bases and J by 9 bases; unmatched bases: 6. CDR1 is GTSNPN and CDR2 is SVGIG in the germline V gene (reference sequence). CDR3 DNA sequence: TGTGCCTGGATGACAGGGAGAGGTGAGCAGTTCTTC. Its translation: CAWMTGRGEQFF.

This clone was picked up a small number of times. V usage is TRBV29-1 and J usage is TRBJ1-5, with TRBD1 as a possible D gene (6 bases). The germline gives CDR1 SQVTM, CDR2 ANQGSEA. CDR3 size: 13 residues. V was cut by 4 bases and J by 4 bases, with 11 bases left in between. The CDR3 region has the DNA TGCAGCGTTGCGGGACAAGTAAATCAGCCCCAGCATTTT. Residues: CSVAGQVNQPQHF.

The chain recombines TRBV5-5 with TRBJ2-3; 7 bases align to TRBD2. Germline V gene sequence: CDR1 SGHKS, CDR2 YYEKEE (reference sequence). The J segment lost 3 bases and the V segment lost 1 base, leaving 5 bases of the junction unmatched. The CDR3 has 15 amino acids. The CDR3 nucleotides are TGTGCCAGCAGCTTGAGGAGCGGGACTACAGATACGCAGTATTTT. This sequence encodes CASSLRSGTTDTQYF. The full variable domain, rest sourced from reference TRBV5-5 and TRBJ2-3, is DAGVTQSPTHLIKTRGQQVTLRCSPISGHKSVSWYQQVLGQGPQFIFQYYEKEERGRGNFPDRFSARQFPNYSSELNVNALLLGDSALYLCASSLRSGTTDTQYFGPGTRLTVL.

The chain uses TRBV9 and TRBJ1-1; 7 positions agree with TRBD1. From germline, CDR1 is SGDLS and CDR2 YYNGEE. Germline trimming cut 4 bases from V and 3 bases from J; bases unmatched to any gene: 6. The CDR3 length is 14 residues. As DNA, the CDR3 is TGTGCCAGCAGCAGACAGGGTGCCGACACTGAAGCTTTCTTT. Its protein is CASSRQGADTEAFF.

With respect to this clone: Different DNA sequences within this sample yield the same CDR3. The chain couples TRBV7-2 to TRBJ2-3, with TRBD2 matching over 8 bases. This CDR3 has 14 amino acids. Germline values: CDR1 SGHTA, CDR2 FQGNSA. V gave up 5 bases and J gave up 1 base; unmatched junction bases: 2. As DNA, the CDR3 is TGTGCCAGCAGCCTTAGCGGGGGCACAGATACGCAGTATTTT. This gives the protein CASSLSGGTDTQYF.